This T cell receptor beta chain was retrieved from a study of PD-L1 blockade in urothelial cancer. Across the study: Blood was analyzed 3 weeks (second dose) and 6 weeks after treatment start. Findings and caveats of the study: For durable-benefit patients, tumor-associated blood clones expanded more at 3 weeks.

The diagnosis in patients was locally advanced or metastatic urothelial carcinoma. There were between 1 and 8 samples from each patient, taken pretreatment and on-treatment. On this clone itself: What it recognizes is unknown.

The CDR3 is 12 residues long. In germline, CDR1 is SQVTM, CDR2 ANQGSEA. Deletions cut 7 bases from V and 8 bases from J, with 17 bases between. Here immunoSEQ multiplex PCR was the method, and the copy in TCRdb shows in-frame clones only, minus some. The sample has 17,000 or so clones, 75% to 90% seen once. The sequence was obtained from a man aged 45-65 years with urothelial cancer. The chain combines TRBV29-1 with TRBJ1-2, with a tentative D call TRBD1 (6 bases). The input for sequencing was PBMCs, taken around atezolizumab (anti-PD-L1) treatment. In DNA, the CDR3 is TGCAGCGCTCTAACAGGGTATGAGGGCTACACCTTC. This translates into CSALTGYEGYTF.